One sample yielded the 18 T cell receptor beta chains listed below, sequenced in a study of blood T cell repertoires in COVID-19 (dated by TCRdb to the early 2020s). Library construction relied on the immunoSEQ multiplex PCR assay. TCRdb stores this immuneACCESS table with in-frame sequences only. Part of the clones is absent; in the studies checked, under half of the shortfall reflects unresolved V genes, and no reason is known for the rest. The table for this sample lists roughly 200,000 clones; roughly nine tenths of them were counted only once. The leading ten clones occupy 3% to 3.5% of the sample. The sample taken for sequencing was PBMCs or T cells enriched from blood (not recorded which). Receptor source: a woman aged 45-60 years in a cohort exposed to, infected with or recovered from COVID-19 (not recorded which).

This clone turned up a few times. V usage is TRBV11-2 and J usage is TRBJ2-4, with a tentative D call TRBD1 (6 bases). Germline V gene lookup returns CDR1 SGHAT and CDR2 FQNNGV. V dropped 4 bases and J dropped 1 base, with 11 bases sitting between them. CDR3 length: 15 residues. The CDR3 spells CASSSPGQAKNIQYF. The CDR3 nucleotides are TGTGCCAGCAGCTCCCCCGGACAGGCCAAAAACATTCAGTACTTC.

The CDR3 region is CASSGHRAPGTEAFF. CDR3 coding DNA: TGTGCCAGCAGTGGGCACAGGGCCCCGGGAACTGAAGCTTTCTTT. The chain couples TRBV6-4 to TRBJ1-1; perhaps TRBD1 as D (6 bases). Per germline, CDR1 MRHNA and CDR2 SNTAGT. V lost 4 bases and J lost 5, with 17 bases in between. This CDR3 contains 15 residues.

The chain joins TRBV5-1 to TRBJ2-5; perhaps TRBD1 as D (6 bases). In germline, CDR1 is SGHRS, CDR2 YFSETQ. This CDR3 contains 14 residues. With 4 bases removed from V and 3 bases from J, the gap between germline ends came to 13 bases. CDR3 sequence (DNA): TGCGCCAGCAGCACCACAGGGTTCGAAGAGACCCAGTACTTC. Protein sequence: CASSTTGFEETQYF.

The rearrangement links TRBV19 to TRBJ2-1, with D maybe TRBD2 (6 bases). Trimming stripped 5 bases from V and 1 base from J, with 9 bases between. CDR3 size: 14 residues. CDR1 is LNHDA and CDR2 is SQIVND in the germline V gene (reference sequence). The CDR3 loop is CASSVSGSYNEQFF. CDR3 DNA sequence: TGTGCCAGTAGTGTTAGCGGTTCCTACAATGAGCAGTTCTTC.

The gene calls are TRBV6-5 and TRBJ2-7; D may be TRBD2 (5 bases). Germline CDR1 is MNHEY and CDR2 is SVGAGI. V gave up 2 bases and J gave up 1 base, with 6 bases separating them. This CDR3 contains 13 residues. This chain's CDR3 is CASSYRESYEQYF. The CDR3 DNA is TGTGCCAGCAGTTACCGGGAATCCTACGAGCAGTACTTC.

The chain's CDR3 is CATSRAGTGFIYEQYF. The DNA for the CDR3 is TGTGCCACCAGCAGAGCCGGGACAGGGTTTATCTACGAGCAGTACTTC. V and J are TRBV15 and TRBJ2-7; 9 bases line up with TRBD1. Losses at the gene ends were 1 base for V and 3 bases for J; bases not matched to a gene: 7. Germline CDR1 LNHNV, CDR2 YYDKDF (reference sequence). The CDR3 is made up of 16 amino acids.

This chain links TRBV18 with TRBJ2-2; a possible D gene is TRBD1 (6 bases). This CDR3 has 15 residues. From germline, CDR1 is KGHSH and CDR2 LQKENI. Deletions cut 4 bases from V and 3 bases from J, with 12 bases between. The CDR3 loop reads CASSLKTGDTGELFF. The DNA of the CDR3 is TGTGCCAGCTCACTGAAGACAGGAGACACCGGGGAGCTGTTTTTT.

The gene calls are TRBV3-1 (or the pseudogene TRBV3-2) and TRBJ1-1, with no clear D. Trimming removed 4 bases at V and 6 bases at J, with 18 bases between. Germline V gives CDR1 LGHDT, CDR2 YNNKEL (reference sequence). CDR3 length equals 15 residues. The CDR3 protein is CASSRPRSTLAEAFF. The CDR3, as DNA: TGTGCCAGCAGCCGACCGAGAAGTACCCTAGCTGAAGCTTTCTTT.

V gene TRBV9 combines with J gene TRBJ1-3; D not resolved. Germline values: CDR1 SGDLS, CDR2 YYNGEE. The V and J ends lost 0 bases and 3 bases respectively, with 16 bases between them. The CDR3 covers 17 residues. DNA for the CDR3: TGTGCCAGCAGCGTAGAGGGTGTGGAGGGTAGTGGAAACACCATATATTTT. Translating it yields CASSVEGVEGSGNTIYF.

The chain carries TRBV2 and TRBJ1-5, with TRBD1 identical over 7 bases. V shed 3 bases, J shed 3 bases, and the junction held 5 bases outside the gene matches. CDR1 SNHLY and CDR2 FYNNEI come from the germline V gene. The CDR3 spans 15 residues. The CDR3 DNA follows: TGTGCCAGCAGTGACCCGGGACAGATCAATCAGCCCCAGCATTTT. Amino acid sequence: CASSDPGQINQPQHF.

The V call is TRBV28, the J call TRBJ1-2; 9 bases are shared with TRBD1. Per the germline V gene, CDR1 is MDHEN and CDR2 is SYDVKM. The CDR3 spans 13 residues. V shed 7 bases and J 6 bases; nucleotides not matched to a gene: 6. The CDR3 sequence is CASTLQGAHGYTF. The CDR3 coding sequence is TGTGCCAGCACCCTACAGGGGGCTCATGGCTACACCTTC.

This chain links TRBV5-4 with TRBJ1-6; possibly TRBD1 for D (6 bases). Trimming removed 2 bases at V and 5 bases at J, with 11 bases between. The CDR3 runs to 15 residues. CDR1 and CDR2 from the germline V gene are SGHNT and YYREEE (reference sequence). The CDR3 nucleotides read TGTGCCAGCAGCTTTCGGACAGTTGATAATTCACCCCTCCACTTT. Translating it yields CASSFRTVDNSPLHF.

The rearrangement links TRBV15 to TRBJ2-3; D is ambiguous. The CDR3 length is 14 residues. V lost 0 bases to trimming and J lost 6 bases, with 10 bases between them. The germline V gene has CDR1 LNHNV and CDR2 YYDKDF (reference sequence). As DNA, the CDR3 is TGTGCCACCAGCAGAGATGGTTCAGGCGATACGCAGTATTTT. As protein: CATSRDGSGDTQYF.

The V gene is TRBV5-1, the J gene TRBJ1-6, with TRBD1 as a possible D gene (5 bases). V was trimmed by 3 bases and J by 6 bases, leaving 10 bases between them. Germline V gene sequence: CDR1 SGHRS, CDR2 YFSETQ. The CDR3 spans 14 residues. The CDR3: CASSSGTTNSPLHF. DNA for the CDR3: TGCGCCAGCAGCTCCGGGACTACTAATTCACCCCTCCACTTT. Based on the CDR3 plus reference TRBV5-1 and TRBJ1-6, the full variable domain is KAGVTQTPRYLIKTRGQQVTLSCSPISGHRSVSWYQQTPGQGLQFLFEYFSETQRNKGNFPGRFSGRQFSNSRSEMNVSTLELGDSALYLCASSSGTTNSPLHFGNGTRLTVT.

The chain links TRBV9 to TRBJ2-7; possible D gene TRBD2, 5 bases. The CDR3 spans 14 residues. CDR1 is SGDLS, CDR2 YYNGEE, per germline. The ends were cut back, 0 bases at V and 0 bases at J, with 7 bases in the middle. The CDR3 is CASSVADFSYEQYF. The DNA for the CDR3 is TGTGCCAGCAGCGTAGCGGACTTCTCCTACGAGCAGTACTTC.

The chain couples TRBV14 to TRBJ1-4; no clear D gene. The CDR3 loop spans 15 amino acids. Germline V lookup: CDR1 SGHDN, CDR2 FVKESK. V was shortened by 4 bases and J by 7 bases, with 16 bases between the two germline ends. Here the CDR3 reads CASSPAGRGFEKLFF. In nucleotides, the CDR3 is TGTGCCAGCAGCCCGGCTGGTAGAGGTTTTGAAAAACTGTTTTTT.

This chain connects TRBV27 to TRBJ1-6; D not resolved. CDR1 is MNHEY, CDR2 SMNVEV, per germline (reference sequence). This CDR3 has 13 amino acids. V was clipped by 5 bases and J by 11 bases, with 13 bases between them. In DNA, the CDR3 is TGTGCCAGCAGTATCGGGTTTTTTACACCCCTCCACTTT. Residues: CASSIGFFTPLHF.

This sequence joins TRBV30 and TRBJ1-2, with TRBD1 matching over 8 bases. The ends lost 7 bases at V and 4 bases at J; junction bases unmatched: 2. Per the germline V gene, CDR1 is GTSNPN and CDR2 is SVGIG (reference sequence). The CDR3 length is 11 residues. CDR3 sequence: CAYDRGYGYTF. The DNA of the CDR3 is TGTGCCTACGACAGGGGCTATGGCTACACCTTC.